A single sample is the source of the 14 T cell receptor beta chains below, sequenced in a study of cytomegalovirus exposure and HLA in healthy donors. This PCR relied on a set of 60 Vbeta primers and 13 Jbeta primers. Using immunoSEQ multiplex PCR, the repertoire was profiled, and TCRdb retains in-frame clones only, with some absent. The sample lists 80,000 to 95,000 clones, under 80% occurring once. The sequenced material came from PBMCs. Receptors originate from a man aged 18 to 30 in good health and CMV-seropositive.

V and J are TRBV28 and TRBJ2-7; 7 bases map to TRBD1. J lost 3 bases, V lost 5 bases, and 7 bases had no gene match. The CDR3 has 14 residues. Germline V lookup: CDR1 MDHEN, CDR2 SYDVKM. The CDR3 loop is CASSHSTGVYEQYF. Here the CDR3 DNA reads TGTGCCAGCAGTCACTCAACAGGGGTCTACGAGCAGTACTTC.

The genes are TRBV14 and TRBJ1-2, with D possibly matching TRBD1 (6 bases). V gave up 1 base and J gave up 8 bases, with 26 bases separating them. Germline CDR1 reads SGHDN; CDR2 reads FVKESK. This CDR3 is built from 18 residues. The CDR3 spells CASSQVAPGTGTTPGYTF. CDR3 DNA: TGTGCCAGCAGCCAAGTTGCCCCCGGGACCGGGACAACGCCCGGCTACACCTTC.

This clone was seen only a few times. The chain links TRBV10-1 to TRBJ1-1; 8 bases map to TRBD1. Trimming at V came to 6 bases and at J to 0 bases, leaving 3 bases not matched to a gene. Germline V lookup: CDR1 WNHNN, CDR2 SYGVQD (reference sequence). The CDR3 totals 14 residues. The CDR3: CASSPGGLNTEAFF. DNA for the CDR3: TGCGCCAGCAGCCCAGGGGGCCTGAACACTGAAGCTTTCTTT.

This clone was seen only once. The genes are TRBV29-1 and TRBJ2-7; D is perhaps TRBD2 (6 bases). The CDR3 has 12 residues. Germline assignment: CDR1 SQVTM and CDR2 ANQGSEA. V gave up 7 bases and J gave up 4 bases, with 14 bases separating them. The CDR3 bases are TGCAGCGGGAGGGACCGAGCATACGAGCAGTACTTC. Protein: CSGRDRAYEQYF.

The rearrangement links TRBV28 to TRBJ1-2, with D unclear. V shed 3 bases and J shed 4 bases, with 6 bases lying between them. The CDR3 is 12 residues long. Germline V gene sequence: CDR1 MDHEN, CDR2 SYDVKM. Here the CDR3 reads CASSLEIYGYTF. The CDR3 coding sequence is TGTGCCAGCAGTTTGGAGATCTATGGCTACACCTTC.

The V call is TRBV25-1, the J call TRBJ2-1; maybe TRBD1 (5 bases). This CDR3 comprises 18 residues. The V gene's germline CDR1 is MGHDK and CDR2 SYGVNS. The V end was cut by 6 bases, the J end by 0 bases, with 21 bases between. CDR3 residues: CASSGAPRQGLSYNEQFF. In DNA form, the CDR3 reads TGTGCCAGCAGCGGAGCCCCCAGGCAGGGCCTCTCCTACAATGAGCAGTTCTTC. Full variable domain (outside the CDR3, taken from reference TRBV25-1 and TRBJ2-1): EADIYQTPRYLVIGTGKKITLECSQTMGHDKMYWYQQDPGMELHLIHYSYGVNSTEKGDLSSESTVSRIRTEHFPLTLESARPSHTSQYLCASSGAPRQGLSYNEQFFGPGTRLTVL.

V gene TRBV5-1 combines with J gene TRBJ1-4; a possible D gene is TRBD1 (6 bases). Deletions cut 5 bases from V and 7 bases from J, with 15 bases between. CDR1 and CDR2 from the germline V gene are SGHRS and YFSETQ. CDR3 length: 14 amino acids. The CDR3 sequence: CASSRDIRSEKLFF. CDR3 DNA sequence: TGCGCCAGCAGTAGGGACATCCGGAGTGAAAAACTGTTTTTT.

The chain combines TRBV11-2 with TRBJ2-7; the D is unclear. The CDR3 length is 14 residues. With 5 bases removed from V and 6 bases from J, the gap between germline ends came to 17 bases. CDR1 and CDR2 (germline): SGHAT, FQNNGV. The CDR3 nucleotides read TGTGCCAGCAGCCTCCCTAGGAACGGAGCCGAGCAGTACTTC. It specifies CASSLPRNGAEQYF.

This clone was detected a few times. Other DNA variants within this sample encode the same CDR3. The chain links TRBV27 to TRBJ2-2; no definite D call. Germline V gene lookup returns CDR1 MNHEY and CDR2 SMNVEV (reference sequence). V was shortened by 3 bases and J by 1 base, with 3 bases between the two germline ends. There are 13 residues in the CDR3. The chain's CDR3 is CASSFLNTGELFF. The CDR3 region has the DNA TGTGCCAGCAGTTTCCTGAACACCGGGGAGCTGTTTTTT.

This clone has just a few counts. The chain couples TRBV10-3 to TRBJ2-2; D possibly corresponds to TRBD1 (8 bases). V was shortened by 10 bases and J by 1 base, with 16 bases between the two germline ends. Germline V CDR1 and CDR2: ENHRY, SYGVKD. This CDR3 spans 15 amino acids. The CDR3 here is CATFNRGGNTGELFF. The CDR3 DNA follows: TGTGCCACCTTTAACAGGGGGGGGAACACCGGGGAGCTGTTTTTT.

The V and J genes are TRBV28 and TRBJ2-4, with D possibly TRBD1 on 6 matching bases. The CDR3 totals 10 residues. The germline gives CDR1 MDHEN, CDR2 SYDVKM. The CDR3 sequence: CADSKNIQYF. In DNA form, the CDR3 reads TGTGCGGACAGCAAAAACATTCAGTACTTC. The full variable domain, its missing parts supplied by reference TRBV28 and TRBJ2-4, is DVKVTQSSRYLVKRTGEKVFLECVQDMDHENMFWYRQDPGLGLRLIYFSYDVKMKEKGDIPEGYSVSREKKERFSLILESASTNQTSMYLCADSKNIQYFGAGTRLSVL.

This clone was recorded a few times. The chain recombines TRBV7-6 with TRBJ2-5, with D maybe TRBD1 (7 bases). The germline V gene encodes CDR1 SGHVS and CDR2 FNYEAQ. This CDR3 spans 15 amino acids. Trimming left V 2 bases short and J 2 bases short, with 12 bases between. CDR3: CASSLRGTAQETQYF. The CDR3 coding sequence is TGTGCCAGCAGCTTACGGGGGACAGCTCAAGAGACCCAGTACTTC.

This clone was seen only a few times. V gene TRBV6-6 combines with J gene TRBJ2-3; tentative D call: TRBD2 (5 bases). CDR1 and CDR2 from the germline V gene are MNHNY and SVGAGI (reference sequence). The CDR3 sequence is 15 residues long. V gave up 8 bases and J gave up 2 bases, with 17 bases separating them. CDR3 DNA: TGTGCCAGCTCCCGCCCGTTGGAGGTCACAGATACGCAGTATTTT. This encodes CASSRPLEVTDTQYF.

The chain is built from TRBV18 and TRBJ1-1; D may be TRBD1 (5 bases). CDR1 KGHSH and CDR2 LQKENI come from the germline V gene. This CDR3 is built from 15 residues. The ends were cut back, 3 bases at V and 2 bases at J, with 13 bases in the middle. The CDR3 is CASSPRGGVNTEAFF. As DNA, the CDR3 is TGTGCCAGCTCACCCCGCGGGGGGGTTAACACTGAAGCTTTCTTT.